The 3 T cell receptor beta chains in this list originate from one sample, sequenced in a study of blood T cell repertoires in COVID-19. Method: immunoSEQ multiplex PCR; TCRdb's copy keeps in-frame clones and lacks some. The sample includes 130,000 to 150,000 clones, about 82% seen only once; the top ten take roughly 2.9%. The specimen sequenced was peripheral blood. These receptors all stem from a woman aged 40 to 50 with active or convalescent COVID-19.

A few counts support this clone. Written as DNA, the CDR3 is TGTGCCAGCAGCCAAGAGTCGACACTTAGCAATCAGCCCCAGCATTTT. Its translation: CASSQESTLSNQPQHF. This chain uses TRBV3-1 (or the pseudogene TRBV3-2) with TRBJ1-5; no reliable D call. V dropped 0 bases and J dropped 0 bases, with 9 bases sitting between them. This CDR3 is built from 16 residues. CDR1 is LGHDT and CDR2 is YNNKEL in the germline V gene (reference sequence).

The rearrangement links TRBV18 to TRBJ2-1; 11 nucleotides line up with TRBD2. The germline V gene encodes CDR1 KGHSH and CDR2 LQKENI. The V gene end was trimmed by 2 bases and the J gene end by 2 bases; junction bases not matched to a gene: 8. The length of the CDR3 is 18 residues. CDR3 residues: CASSPFSGTSGAYNEQFF. The CDR3 nucleotides are TGTGCCAGCTCACCATTCTCCGGGACTAGCGGTGCCTACAATGAGCAGTTCTTC.

V usage is TRBV4-2 and J usage is TRBJ1-1, with TRBD1 as a possible D gene (5 bases). There are 18 residues in the CDR3. V lost 0 bases, J lost 5 bases, and 22 bases lay in between. Germline V CDR1 and CDR2: LGHNA, YNFKEQ. The CDR3 DNA follows: TGTGCCAGCAGCCAAGACGACCAACGATGGGGGGGTTTAACTGAAGCTTTCTTT. It is translated as CASSQDDQRWGGLTEAFF.